Presented here are 9 T cell receptor beta chains from one specimen sequenced in a study of cytomegalovirus exposure and HLA in healthy donors. Use of 60 Vbeta and 13 Jbeta primers characterized the PCR. Data came from immunoSEQ multiplex PCR; TCRdb stores just in-frame clones and leaves some out. The table has a few hundred thousand clones, 85% to 95% seen once. The specimen was PBMCs. The receptors were sampled from a girl aged 2 to 10 in good health and CMV-seronegative.

The chain carries TRBV19 and TRBJ1-2, with 10 bases that match TRBD1. CDR1 and CDR2 (germline): LNHDA, SQIVND (reference sequence). The CDR3 has 15 amino acids. The V and J ends lost 2 bases and 4 bases, in that order; junction bases with no gene match: 4. The CDR3 sequence: CASSIRDRGFYGYTF. CDR3 coding DNA: TGTGCCAGTAGTATACGGGACAGGGGATTCTATGGCTACACCTTC.

The chain joins TRBV9 to TRBJ2-1; 10 bases map to TRBD2. Losses at the gene ends were 2 bases for V and 1 base for J; bases not matched to a gene: 6. CDR1 and CDR2 from the germline V gene are SGDLS and YYNGEE. The CDR3 loop spans 17 amino acids. This CDR3 reads CASSVVTGLASYNEQFF. In nucleotides, the CDR3 is TGTGCCAGCAGCGTGGTAACGGGACTAGCGTCCTACAATGAGCAGTTCTTC. Full variable domain (rest looked up from reference TRBV9 and TRBJ2-1): DSGVTQTPKHLITATGQRVTLRCSPRSGDLSVYWYQQSLDQGLQFLIQYYNGEERAKGNILERFSAQQFPDLHSELNLSSLELGDSALYFCASSVVTGLASYNEQFFGPGTRLTVL.

This clone was observed a handful of times. The J gene is TRBJ1-2, the V gene TRBV30; TRBD1 agrees at 10 bases. Trimming removed 6 bases from V and 7 bases from J; junction bases left unmatched: 14. Germline V gene data show CDR1 as GTSNPN and CDR2 as SVGIG (reference sequence). This CDR3 is 15 amino acids long. CDR3 in DNA: TGTGCCTGTCGAGGGCGGGACAGGGGATTTGGTGGCTACACCTTC. It is translated as CACRGRDRGFGGYTF.

This rearrangement joins TRBV5-4 to TRBJ2-2, with D possibly being TRBD1 (5 bases). CDR3 length: 16 residues. Trimming removed 0 bases from V and 0 bases from J, with 9 bases in between. Germline loops: CDR1 SGHNT, CDR2 YYREEE (reference sequence). The CDR3 DNA reads as TGTGCCAGCAGCTTGGGTGGGGCAACGAACACCGGGGAGCTGTTTTTT. This sequence encodes CASSLGGATNTGELFF. The full variable domain, rest sourced from reference TRBV5-4 and TRBJ2-2, is ETGVTQSPTHLIKTRGQQVTLRCSSQSGHNTVSWYQQALGQGPQFIFQYYREEENGRGNFPPRFSGLQFPNYSSELNVNALELDDSALYLCASSLGGATNTGELFFGEGSRLTVL.

V gene TRBV27 combines with J gene TRBJ2-3; 7 nucleotides line up with TRBD2. The trim removed 5 bases at V and 3 bases at J, leaving 14 bases unmatched. This CDR3 spans 17 amino acids. The germline V gene encodes CDR1 MNHEY and CDR2 SMNVEV (reference sequence). CDR3 sequence: CASSNRKSGVITDTQYF. In DNA, the CDR3 is TGTGCCAGCAGTAATAGAAAAAGCGGGGTCATAACAGATACGCAGTATTTT.

The chain joins TRBV27 to TRBJ2-1; TRBD2 matches 8 bases. Germline values: CDR1 MNHEY, CDR2 SMNVEV (reference sequence). This CDR3 contains 17 residues. The V segment lost 0 bases and the J segment 5 bases; nucleotides outside the gene matches: 9. The CDR3 is CASSLSLALAENNEQFF. CDR3 nucleotide sequence: TGTGCCAGCAGTTTATCGCTTGCACTAGCGGAAAACAATGAGCAGTTCTTC.

V and J are TRBV29-1 and TRBJ1-2, with D perhaps matching TRBD1 (5 bases). CDR1 and CDR2 (germline): SQVTM, ANQGSEA. The germline V and J ends were trimmed by 6 bases and 1 base, with 9 bases remaining between them. The length of the CDR3 is 12 residues. The CDR3 DNA follows: TGCAGCGTGAGACAGCTTAACTATGGCTACACCTTC. Translating gives CSVRQLNYGYTF.

The chain uses TRBV5-1 and TRBJ2-1; 10 nucleotides agree with TRBD2. Looked up from germline, CDR1 is SGHRS and CDR2 is YFSETQ. V lost 1 base to trimming and J lost 6 bases; unmatched junction nucleotides: 4. The CDR3 is made up of 15 amino acids. CDR3 nucleotides: TGCGCCAGCAGCTTGTATAGCGGGGGGCTCAATGAGCAGTTCTTC. Translation: CASSLYSGGLNEQFF. The complete variable domain, with remaining parts taken from reference TRBV5-1 and TRBJ2-1, reads KAGVTQTPRYLIKTRGQQVTLSCSPISGHRSVSWYQQTPGQGLQFLFEYFSETQRNKGNFPGRFSGRQFSNSRSEMNVSTLELGDSALYLCASSLYSGGLNEQFFGPGTRLTVL.

This CDR3 reads CASSQTGQVNTEAFF. CDR3 in DNA: TGTGCCAGCAGCCAAACAGGACAGGTGAACACTGAAGCTTTCTTT. The rearrangement joins TRBV7-9 to TRBJ1-1; 7 nucleotides align to TRBD1. This CDR3 has 15 residues. Germline V lookup: CDR1 SEHNR, CDR2 FQNEAQ (reference sequence). The junction had 6 bases not matched to a gene; V was cut back by 5 bases and J by 0 bases.